The clone carrying this T cell receptor (beta chain) has ten or more counts. These data are taken from a study of T-cell reconstitution after alpha-beta-depleted transplantation in children. Library preparation (for TCRbeta) was performed with unique molecular identifiers. MiXCR was run by TCRdb on the PCR reads, yielding one entry per CDR3 protein. The sample has hundreds of thousands of distinct CDR3 sequences, 9.5% to 15% seen once; the top ten hold approximately 2.4%. Sequenced here: PBMCs from the stem cell graft donor, sampled from the stem cell graft. This TCR came from a human donor who donated a stem cell graft to a child with acute lymphoblastic leukemia.

The DNA of the CDR3 is TGTGCCAGCGGAAGCAGGGAAGAGATGTACGAGCAGTACTTC. The encoded protein is CASGSREEMYEQYF. V usage is TRBV12-3 or TRBV12-4 and J usage is TRBJ2-7, with D possibly being TRBD1 (5 bases). The length of the CDR3 is 14 residues. V gave up 8 bases and J gave up 4 bases, with 18 bases separating them.